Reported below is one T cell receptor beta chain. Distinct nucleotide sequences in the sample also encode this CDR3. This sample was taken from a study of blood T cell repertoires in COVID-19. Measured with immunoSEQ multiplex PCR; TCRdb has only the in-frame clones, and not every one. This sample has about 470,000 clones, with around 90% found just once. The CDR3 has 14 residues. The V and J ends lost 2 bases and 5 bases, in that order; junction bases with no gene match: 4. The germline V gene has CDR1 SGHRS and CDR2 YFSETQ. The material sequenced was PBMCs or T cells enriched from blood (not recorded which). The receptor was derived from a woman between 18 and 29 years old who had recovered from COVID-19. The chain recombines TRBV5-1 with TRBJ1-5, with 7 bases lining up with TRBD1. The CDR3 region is CASSLSGGDQPQHF. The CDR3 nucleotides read TGCGCCAGCAGCTTATCAGGGGGAGATCAGCCCCAGCATTTT.